Given below is one T cell receptor beta chain in context. With 4 bases removed from V and 0 bases from J, the gap between germline ends came to 13 bases. The CDR3 spans 16 residues. Germline V CDR1 and CDR2: KGHSH, LQKENI. The sample originates from a study of OX40 agonist ivuxolimab in advanced cancers. TCRdb's copy holds only in-frame clones and misses some; the assay was immunoSEQ multiplex PCR. The repertoire holds more than 65,000 clones, with about 90% as singletons. This sample comprised CD4+ or CD8+ T cells sorted from blood, obtained in a trial of the OX40 agonist ivuxolimab. This chain uses TRBV18 with TRBJ1-5; a possible D gene is TRBD1 (6 bases). The source of this sequence is an adult with an advanced solid tumor such as melanoma, head and neck, liver or kidney cancer. CDR3 in DNA: TGTGCCAGCTCACTACTGGGGGCGTATAGCAATCAGCCCCAGCATTTT. Translating gives CASSLLGAYSNQPQHF.